The clone carrying this TCR beta chain was found a few times. J gave up 0 bases and V 1 base, and 3 bases lay outside the gene matches. The CDR3 consists of 15 residues. Germline assignment: CDR1 LNHDA and CDR2 SQIVND (reference sequence). Libraries were prepared by immunoSEQ multiplex PCR; TCRdb keeps only in-frame clonotypes and omits some of them. The sample carries about 50,000 clones, approximately 75% recorded once. This sample is drawn from a study of PD-L1 blockade in urothelial cancer. The V and J genes are TRBV19 and TRBJ2-7; 7 nucleotides align to TRBD2. This sample comprised PBMCs, obtained around atezolizumab (anti-PD-L1) treatment. This clonotype originated in a man in his sixties or seventies with urothelial cancer. CDR3: CASSIVLATSYEQYF. DNA for the CDR3: TGTGCCAGTAGTATAGTACTAGCGACCTCCTACGAGCAGTACTTC.